The 13 T cell receptor beta chains given below trace back to one sample, sequenced in a study of shared clonotypes between healthy human individuals. The protocol was immunoSEQ multiplex PCR, while the TCRdb copy is restricted to in-frame clones and leaves out a portion. In the table there are under 1,900,000 clones, approximately 98.5% of which are singletons. Sequenced material: naive CD4+ T cells sorted from blood. Noted subset: CD45RA+ positively selected. The receptors here all came from a man aged 30-40 years in good health.

The chain uses TRBV10-1 and TRBJ2-1, with D possibly matching TRBD2 (7 bases). CDR1 is WNHNN and CDR2 is SYGVQD in the germline V gene (reference sequence). The CDR3 is 15 residues long. Trimming shortened V by 2 bases and J by 8 bases, and 16 bases separated the two germline ends. CDR3 DNA: TGCGCCAGCAGTGAGGGGGGGGCTAGCTTACATGAGCAGTTCTTC. It encodes CASSEGGASLHEQFF.

The chain recombines TRBV5-4 with TRBJ2-2, with a possible D match to TRBD2 (6 bases). In germline, CDR1 is SGHNT, CDR2 YYREEE (reference sequence). The ends were cut back, 3 bases at V and 9 bases at J, with 21 bases in the middle. The CDR3 runs 16 residues. The CDR3 protein is CASSSAWGGPPRELFF. In DNA form, the CDR3 reads TGTGCCAGCAGCTCTGCTTGGGGAGGCCCTCCCCGGGAGCTGTTTTTT.

Comment on this clone: One junction end does not reproduce the germline sequence, and a read error may be involved. This chain joins TRBV27 and TRBJ2-3, with no clear D. CDR1 is MNHEY, CDR2 SMNVEV, per germline (reference sequence). The CDR3 has 17 amino acids. In DNA, the CDR3 is TGTGCCAGCAGTGTATCGCGCGGCATAACTAGCACAGATACGCAGTATTTT. This sequence encodes CASSVSRGITSTDTQYF.

The chain uses TRBV7-2 and TRBJ2-1, with 8 bases fitting TRBD1. The CDR3 covers 12 residues. Germline values: CDR1 SGHTA, CDR2 FQGNSA. V lost 5 bases to trimming and J lost 14 bases; unmatched junction nucleotides: 8. CDR3 in amino acids: CASSPSDRGKFF. The CDR3 DNA sequence: TGTGCCAGCAGCCCTTCCGACAGGGGAAAGTTCTTC.

The CDR3 DNA reads as TGTGCCAGCAGCGACACCCGAGGACAGCAAGAGACCCAGTACTTC. It specifies CASSDTRGQQETQYF. This chain joins TRBV5-4 and TRBJ2-5, with D possibly matching TRBD1 (6 bases). V lost 4 bases to trimming and J lost 2 bases, with 15 bases between them. The CDR3 runs to 15 residues. Germline assignment: CDR1 SGHNT and CDR2 YYREEE (reference sequence).

CDR3 in DNA: TGCGCCAGCAGCTTGGTGACCAGGGAGACTGAAGCTTTCTTT. Amino acids: CASSLVTRETEAFF. J is TRBJ1-1 and V is TRBV5-1; weak D call: TRBD1 (5 bases). Germline V gene data show CDR1 as SGHRS and CDR2 as YFSETQ. This CDR3 is built from 14 residues. Trimming removed 0 bases at V and 5 bases at J, with 11 bases between. Full variable domain (remainder filled in from reference TRBV5-1 and TRBJ1-1): KAGVTQTPRYLIKTRGQQVTLSCSPISGHRSVSWYQQTPGQGLQFLFEYFSETQRNKGNFPGRFSGRQFSNSRSEMNVSTLELGDSALYLCASSLVTRETEAFFGQGTRLTVV.

This rearrangement joins TRBV5-8 to TRBJ1-4; tentatively, D is TRBD1 (5 bases). This CDR3 has 19 residues. Germline V gives CDR1 SGHTS, CDR2 YDEGEE. Trimming left V 4 bases short and J 0 bases short, with 22 bases between. In DNA form, the CDR3 reads TGTGCCAGCAGCCCCCCATCCCTCCAGGGAGCCGCAACTAATGAAAAACTGTTTTTT. It yields the protein CASSPPSLQGAATNEKLFF.

The genes are TRBV5-6 and TRBJ2-7; 10 bases align to TRBD2. The V gene's germline CDR1 is SGHDT and CDR2 YYEEEE. CDR3 length equals 15 residues. V was pared by 3 bases and J by 3 bases, with 6 bases of the junction left unmatched. The CDR3 spells CASSSLAGPSYEQYF. Written as DNA, the CDR3 is TGTGCCAGCAGCTCACTAGCGGGACCTAGCTACGAGCAGTACTTC. The full variable domain, in which reference TRBV5-6 and TRBJ2-7 provide the parts outside the CDR3, is DAGVTQSPTHLIKTRGQQVTLRCSPKSGHDTVSWYQQALGQGPQFIFQYYEEEERQRGNFPDRFSGHQFPNYSSELNVNALLLGDSALYLCASSSLAGPSYEQYFGPGTRLTVT.

The sample holds one count of this clone. V usage is TRBV19 and J usage is TRBJ2-7; TRBD1 matches 11 bases. V dropped 4 bases and J dropped 7; count of bases not matched to a gene: 6. From germline, CDR1 is LNHDA and CDR2 SQIVND (reference sequence). The CDR3 length is 14 residues. The chain's CDR3 is CASSKGQGAGEQYF. Here the CDR3 DNA reads TGTGCCAGTAGTAAAGGACAGGGGGCGGGGGAGCAGTACTTC.

The CDR3 sequence: CAWSGEDPPYGYTF. In DNA, the CDR3 is TGTGCCTGGAGTGGGGAGGATCCCCCGTATGGCTACACCTTC. The rearrangement joins TRBV30 to TRBJ1-2, with D unresolved. V lost 1 base and J lost 5, with 14 bases in between. The CDR3 length is 14 residues. Germline V gene lookup returns CDR1 GTSNPN and CDR2 SVGIG (reference sequence).

The J gene is TRBJ2-1, the V gene TRBV5-1; TRBD2 matches 8 bases. V trimming: 0 bases; J trimming: 3 bases; junction bases outside the gene matches: 2. Germline V gene sequence: CDR1 SGHRS, CDR2 YFSETQ. This CDR3 region has 15 residues. In nucleotides, the CDR3 is TGCGCCAGCAGCTTGGGAGCGGGAGACTACAATGAGCAGTTCTTC. Translation gives CASSLGAGDYNEQFF.

V and J are TRBV28 and TRBJ2-7, with 10 bases identical to TRBD2. This CDR3 is 17 amino acids long. Germline CDR1 reads MDHEN; CDR2 reads SYDVKM. Unmatched junction bases numbered 14, after V lost 6 bases and J lost 3 bases. The CDR3 coding sequence is TGTGCCAGCAGACGCCTCGGGCTAGCGGGAGTCGGCTACGAGCAGTACTTC. Encoded protein: CASRRLGLAGVGYEQYF.

The chain is built from TRBV9 and TRBJ1-5; no firm D call. CDR3 length: 14 residues. Trimming cost V 4 bases and J 8 bases, with 16 bases left between them. The germline V gene encodes CDR1 SGDLS and CDR2 YYNGEE. CDR3 amino acids: CASSITSSSEPQHF. The CDR3 DNA reads as TGTGCCAGCAGCATCACTTCCTCAAGTGAGCCCCAGCATTTT. Together with reference TRBV9 and TRBJ1-5, the CDR3 gives the full variable domain: DSGVTQTPKHLITATGQRVTLRCSPRSGDLSVYWYQQSLDQGLQFLIQYYNGEERAKGNILERFSAQQFPDLHSELNLSSLELGDSALYFCASSITSSSEPQHFGDGTRLSIL.